This T cell receptor beta chain was identified in a study of radiotherapy plus CTLA-4 blockade in lung cancer. Study at large: Disease control was present in 30% to 40% of patients, and objective responses in around 18%.

To note about this clone: Antigen unknown.

Chemo-refractory metastatic non-small-cell lung cancer patients underwent focal radiation alongside CTLA-4 blockade with ipilimumab. TCRdb keeps only in-frame clones here, not all; method: immunoSEQ multiplex PCR. The sample shows 39,000 or so clones, 60% to 75% of them seen only once. V was pared by 1 base and J by 8 bases, with 0 bases of the junction left unmatched. There are 13 residues in the CDR3. Germline values: CDR1 MNHNS, CDR2 SASEGT. Overall study results and limits: TCR clones of tumor origin grew in blood after radiotherapy plus ipilimumab.

This clonotype was obtained from a human donor with non-small cell lung cancer who had stable disease on radiotherapy plus ipilimumab. The genes are TRBV6-1 and TRBJ1-5; 9 bases line up with TRBD1. Material: peripheral blood, obtained from a patient treated with radiotherapy plus ipilimumab. The CDR3 region is CASSEGTGEPQHF. The CDR3 nucleotides are TGTGCCAGCAGTGAAGGGACAGGGGAGCCCCAGCATTTT.